This TCR beta chain was identified in a study of blood T cell repertoires in COVID-19. Study in general: PBMCs, B-cell-depleted T cells, or T cells were the source of the cDNA or gDNA that made up the material.

CDR3 length: 15 amino acids. The V segment lost 0 bases and the J segment 2 bases; nucleotides outside the gene matches: 3. CDR1 and CDR2 (germline): SGHRS, YFSETQ. Clones were sequenced by immunoSEQ multiplex PCR, and TCRdb holds only the in-frame ones, with some missing. The data hold 400,000 to 450,000 clones, with 89% observed a single time. Seattle cases were enrolled at active infection and followed longitudinally. The chain recombines TRBV5-1 with TRBJ2-3; 7 bases map to TRBD1. Sequenced input: peripheral blood. This sequence originates from a woman aged 35 to 49 with COVID-19, enrolled during active disease. CDR3 DNA sequence: TGCGCCAGCAGCTTGGCGAGGGGGCCCACAGATACGCAGTATTTT. Protein product: CASSLARGPTDTQYF. Full variable domain (rest looked up from reference TRBV5-1 and TRBJ2-3): KAGVTQTPRYLIKTRGQQVTLSCSPISGHRSVSWYQQTPGQGLQFLFEYFSETQRNKGNFPGRFSGRQFSNSRSEMNVSTLELGDSALYLCASSLARGPTDTQYFGPGTRLTVL.